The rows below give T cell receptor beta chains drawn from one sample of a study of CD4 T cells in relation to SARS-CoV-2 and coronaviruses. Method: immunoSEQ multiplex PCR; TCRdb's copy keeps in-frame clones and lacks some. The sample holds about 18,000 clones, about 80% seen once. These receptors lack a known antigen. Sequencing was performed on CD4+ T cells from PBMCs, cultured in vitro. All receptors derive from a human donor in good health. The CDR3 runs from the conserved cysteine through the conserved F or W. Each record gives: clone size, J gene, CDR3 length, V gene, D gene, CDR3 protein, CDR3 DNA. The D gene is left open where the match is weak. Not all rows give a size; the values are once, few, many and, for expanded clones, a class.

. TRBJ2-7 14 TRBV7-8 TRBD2 CASSSSRTSGEQYF TGTGCCAGCAGCTCGTCCCGGACTAGCGGTGAGCAGTACTTC
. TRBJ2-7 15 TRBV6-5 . CASSYSMGQGYEQYF TGTGCCAGCAGTTACTCGATGGGGCAGGGCTACGAGCAGTACTTC
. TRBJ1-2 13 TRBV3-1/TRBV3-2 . CASSQIQAVGYTF TGTGCCAGCAGCCAAATACAGGCCGTTGGCTACACCTTC
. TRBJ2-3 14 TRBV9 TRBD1 CASSLRTGGDTQYF TGTGCCAGCAGCCTAAGAACAGGGGGAGATACGCAGTATTTT
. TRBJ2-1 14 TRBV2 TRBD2 CASAGLAGYNEQFF TGTGCCAGCGCGGGACTAGCGGGCTACAATGAGCAGTTCTTC
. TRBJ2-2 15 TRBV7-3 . CASSTFDTYSGELFF TGTGCCAGCAGCACCTTTGACACGTACAGCGGGGAGCTGTTTTTT
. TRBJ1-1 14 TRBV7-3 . CASSLGTPNTEAFF TGTGCCAGCAGCCTTGGGACACCGAACACTGAAGCTTTCTTT
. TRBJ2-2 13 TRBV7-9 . CASSLFLTGELFF TGTGCCAGCAGCTTATTTCTCACCGGGGAGCTGTTTTTT
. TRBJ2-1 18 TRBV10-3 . CAISEFFRTESSYNEQFF TGTGCCATCAGTGAGTTCTTCAGGACGGAGAGCTCCTACAATGAGCAGTTCTTC
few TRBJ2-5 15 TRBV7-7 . CASSLGGGAQETQYF TGTGCCAGCAGCTTGGGAGGGGGGGCCCAAGAGACCCAGTACTTC
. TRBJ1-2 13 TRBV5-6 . CASSLEGLYGYTF TGTGCCAGCAGCTTGGAGGGGCTTTATGGCTACACCTTC
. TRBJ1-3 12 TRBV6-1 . CASSESGDTIYF TGTGCCAGCAGTGAATCCGGGGACACCATATATTTT
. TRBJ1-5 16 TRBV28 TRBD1 CASSRDRGSRNQPQHF TGTGCCAGCAGTAGGGACAGGGGGTCTCGGAATCAGCCCCAGCATTTT
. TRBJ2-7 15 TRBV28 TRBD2 CASSFPGGGKDEQYF TGTGCCAGCAGCTTTCCCGGGGGAGGGAAGGACGAGCAGTACTTC